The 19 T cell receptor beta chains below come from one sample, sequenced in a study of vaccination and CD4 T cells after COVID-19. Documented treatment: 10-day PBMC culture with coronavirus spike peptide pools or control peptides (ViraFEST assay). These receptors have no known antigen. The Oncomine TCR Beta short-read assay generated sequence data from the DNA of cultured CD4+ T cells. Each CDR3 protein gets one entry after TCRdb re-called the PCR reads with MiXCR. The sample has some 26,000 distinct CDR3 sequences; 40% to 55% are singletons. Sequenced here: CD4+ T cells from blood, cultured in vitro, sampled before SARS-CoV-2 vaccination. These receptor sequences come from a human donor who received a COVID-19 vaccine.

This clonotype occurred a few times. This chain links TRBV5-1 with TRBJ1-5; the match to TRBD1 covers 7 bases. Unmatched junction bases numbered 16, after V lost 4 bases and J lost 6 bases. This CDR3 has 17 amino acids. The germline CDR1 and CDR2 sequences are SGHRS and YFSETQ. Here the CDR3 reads CASSPGDRVGSGQPQHF. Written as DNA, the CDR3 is TGCGCCAGCAGCCCCGGTGACAGGGTCGGGTCAGGTCAGCCCCAGCATTTT.

The CDR3 reads CASSQYSNQPQHF. The CDR3 coding sequence is TGTGCCAGCAGCCAATACAGCAATCAGCCCCAGCATTTT. This rearrangement joins TRBV14 to TRBJ1-5; D gene uncertain. Germline lookup yields CDR1 SGHDN and CDR2 FVKESK. The length of the CDR3 is 13 residues. V was trimmed by 2 bases and J by 1 base, leaving 3 bases between them.

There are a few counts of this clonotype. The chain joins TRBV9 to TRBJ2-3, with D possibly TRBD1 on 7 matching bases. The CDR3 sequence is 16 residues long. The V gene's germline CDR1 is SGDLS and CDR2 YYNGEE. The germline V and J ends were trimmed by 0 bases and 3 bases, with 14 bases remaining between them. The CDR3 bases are TGTGCCAGCAGCGTAGGTGGCAGGGGGAGGACAGATACGCAGTATTTT. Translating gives CASSVGGRGRTDTQYF.

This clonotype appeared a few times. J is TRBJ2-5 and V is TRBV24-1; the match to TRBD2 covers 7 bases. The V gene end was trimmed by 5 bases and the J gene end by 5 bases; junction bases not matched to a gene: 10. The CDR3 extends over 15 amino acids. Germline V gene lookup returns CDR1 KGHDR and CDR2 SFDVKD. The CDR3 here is CATSAPRGGAETQYF. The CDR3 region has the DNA TGTGCCACCAGTGCTCCTCGGGGAGGGGCCGAGACCCAGTACTTC.

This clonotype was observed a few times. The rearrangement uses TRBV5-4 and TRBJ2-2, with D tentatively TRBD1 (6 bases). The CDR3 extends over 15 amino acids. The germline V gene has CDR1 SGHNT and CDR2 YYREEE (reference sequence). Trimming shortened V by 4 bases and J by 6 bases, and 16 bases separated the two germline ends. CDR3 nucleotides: TGTGCCAGCAGCCCGCGGTGGGGGCGTTCCGGGGAGCTGTTTTTT. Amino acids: CASSPRWGRSGELFF.

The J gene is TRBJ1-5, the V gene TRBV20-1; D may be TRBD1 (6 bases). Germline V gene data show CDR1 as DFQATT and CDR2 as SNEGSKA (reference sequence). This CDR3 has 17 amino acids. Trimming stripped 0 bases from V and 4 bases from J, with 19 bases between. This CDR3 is CSARDPLGRGRNQPQHF. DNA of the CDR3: TGCAGTGCTAGAGATCCCCTTGGCAGGGGAAGGAATCAGCCCCAGCATTTT.

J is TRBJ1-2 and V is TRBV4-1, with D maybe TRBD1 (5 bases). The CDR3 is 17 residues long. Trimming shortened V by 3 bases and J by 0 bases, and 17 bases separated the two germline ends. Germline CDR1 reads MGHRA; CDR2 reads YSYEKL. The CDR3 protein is CASSHLKGRLANYGYTF. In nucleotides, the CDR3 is TGCGCCAGCAGCCACCTAAAGGGACGGCTAGCTAACTATGGCTACACCTTC.

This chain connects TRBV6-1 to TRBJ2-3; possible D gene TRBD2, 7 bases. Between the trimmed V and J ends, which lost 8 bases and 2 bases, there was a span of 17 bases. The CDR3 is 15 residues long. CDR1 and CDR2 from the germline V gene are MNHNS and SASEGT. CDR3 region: CASGGASGSTDTQYF. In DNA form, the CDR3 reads TGTGCCAGCGGGGGGGCGAGCGGCTCCACAGATACGCAGTATTTT.

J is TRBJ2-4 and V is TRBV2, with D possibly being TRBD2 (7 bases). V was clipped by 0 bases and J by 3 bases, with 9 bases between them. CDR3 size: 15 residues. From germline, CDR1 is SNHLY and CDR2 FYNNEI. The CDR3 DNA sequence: TGTGCCAGCAGTGAAGCAGGGGGGGGCAAAAACATTCAGTACTTC. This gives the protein CASSEAGGGKNIQYF.

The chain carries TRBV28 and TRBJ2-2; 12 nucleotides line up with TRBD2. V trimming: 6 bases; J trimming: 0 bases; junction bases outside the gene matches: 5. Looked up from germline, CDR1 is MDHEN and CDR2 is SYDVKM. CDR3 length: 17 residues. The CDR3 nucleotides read TGTGCCAGCAGAGGGACTAGCGGGTACTCGAACACCGGGGAGCTGTTTTTT. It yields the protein CASRGTSGYSNTGELFF.

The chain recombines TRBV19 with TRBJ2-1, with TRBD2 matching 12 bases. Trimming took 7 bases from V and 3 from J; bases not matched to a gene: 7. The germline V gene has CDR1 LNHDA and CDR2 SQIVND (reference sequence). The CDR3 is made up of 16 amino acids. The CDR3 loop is CASTQLAGGNYNEQFF. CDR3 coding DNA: TGTGCCAGTACCCAACTAGCGGGGGGAAACTACAATGAGCAGTTCTTC.

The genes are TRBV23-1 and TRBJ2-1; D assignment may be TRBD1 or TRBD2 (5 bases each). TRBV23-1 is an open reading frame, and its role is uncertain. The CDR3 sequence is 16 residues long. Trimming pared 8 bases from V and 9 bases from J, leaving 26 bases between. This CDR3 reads CASPRDNPLGVGEQFF. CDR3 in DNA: TGCGCCAGCCCCCGGGATAACCCGCTGGGGGTCGGTGAGCAGTTCTTC.

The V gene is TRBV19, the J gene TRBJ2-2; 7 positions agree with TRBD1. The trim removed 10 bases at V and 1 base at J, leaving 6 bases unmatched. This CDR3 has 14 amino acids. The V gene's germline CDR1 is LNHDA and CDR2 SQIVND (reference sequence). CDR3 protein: CATRGTENTGELFF. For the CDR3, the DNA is TGTGCCACCAGGGGGACAGAGAACACCGGGGAGCTGTTTTTT.

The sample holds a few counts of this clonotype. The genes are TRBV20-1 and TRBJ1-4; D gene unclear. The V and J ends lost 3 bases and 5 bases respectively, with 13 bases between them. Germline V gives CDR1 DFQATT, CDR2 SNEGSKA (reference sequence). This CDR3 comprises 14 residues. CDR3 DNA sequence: TGCAGTGCTAGTCCCCTACAGATAAATGAAAAACTGTTTTTT. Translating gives CSASPLQINEKLFF.

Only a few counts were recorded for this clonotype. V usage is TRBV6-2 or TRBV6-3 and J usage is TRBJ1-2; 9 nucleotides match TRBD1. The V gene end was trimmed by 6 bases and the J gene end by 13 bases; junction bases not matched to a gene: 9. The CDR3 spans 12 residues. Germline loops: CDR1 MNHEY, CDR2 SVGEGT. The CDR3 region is CASRRDRETGTF. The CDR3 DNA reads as TGTGCCAGCAGGCGGGACAGGGAAACGGGCACCTTC.

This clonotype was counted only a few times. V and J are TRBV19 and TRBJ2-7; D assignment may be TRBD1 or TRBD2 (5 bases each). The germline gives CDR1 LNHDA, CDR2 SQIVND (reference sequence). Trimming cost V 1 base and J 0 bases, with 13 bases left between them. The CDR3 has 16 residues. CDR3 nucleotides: TGTGCCAGTAGTATAGTAGGGACCGCACACTCCTACGAGCAGTACTTC. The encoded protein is CASSIVGTAHSYEQYF.

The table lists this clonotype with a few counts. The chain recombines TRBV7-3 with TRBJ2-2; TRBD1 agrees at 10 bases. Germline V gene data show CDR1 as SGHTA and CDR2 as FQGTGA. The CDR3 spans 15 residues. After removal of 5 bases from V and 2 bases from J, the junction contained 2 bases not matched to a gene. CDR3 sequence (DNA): TGTGCCAGCAGCCCGACAGGGGGCAACACCGGGGAGCTGTTTTTT. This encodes CASSPTGGNTGELFF.

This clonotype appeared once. The CDR3 here is CASSTGQYQPQHF. The CDR3 region has the DNA TGTGCCAGCAGCACGGGACAGTATCAGCCCCAGCATTTT. The chain couples TRBV5-3 to TRBJ1-5; 7 nucleotides align to TRBD1. TRBV5-3 has ORF status, its function being uncertain. There are 13 residues in the CDR3. Trimming at V came to 8 bases and at J to 5 bases, leaving 7 bases not matched to a gene.

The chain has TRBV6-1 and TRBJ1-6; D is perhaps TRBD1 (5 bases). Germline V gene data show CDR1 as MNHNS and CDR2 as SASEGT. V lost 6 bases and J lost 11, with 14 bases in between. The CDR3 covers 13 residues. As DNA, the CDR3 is TGTGCCAGCAGATTAGGACAAAGGGCACCCCTCCACTTT. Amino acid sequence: CASRLGQRAPLHF.